Presented here are 28 T cell receptor beta chains from one specimen sequenced in a study of blood T cell repertoires in COVID-19. Here immunoSEQ multiplex PCR was the method, and the copy in TCRdb shows in-frame clones only, minus some. This table holds 30,000 to 50,000 clones, approximately 90% found once. The sequenced sample was peripheral blood. The receptors were gathered from a woman under 40 in a cohort sampled during active COVID-19.

The chain links TRBV13 to TRBJ2-2, with D possibly TRBD2 on 5 matching bases. Germline V CDR1 and CDR2: PRHDT, FYEKMQ (reference sequence). The CDR3 loop spans 18 amino acids. The V end was cut by 0 bases, the J end by 1 base, with 15 bases between. CDR3: CASSLGWLFEGNTGELFF. CDR3 DNA sequence: TGTGCCAGCAGCTTAGGCTGGCTTTTTGAGGGGAACACCGGGGAGCTGTTTTTT.

The chain is built from TRBV4-3 and TRBJ2-2, with D tentatively TRBD2 (5 bases). There are 14 residues in the CDR3. Between the trimmed V and J ends, which lost 0 bases and 6 bases, there was a span of 8 bases. Germline-derived CDR1 and CDR2 are LGHNA and YSLEER. This chain's CDR3 is CASSQDRGSGELFF. The CDR3 region has the DNA TGCGCCAGCAGCCAAGATCGAGGGTCCGGGGAGCTGTTTTTT.

This chain connects TRBV19 to TRBJ2-2; D might be TRBD2 (6 bases). The CDR3 totals 14 residues. Trimming took 4 bases from V and 4 from J, leaving 10 bases between them. The germline gives CDR1 LNHDA, CDR2 SQIVND (reference sequence). Written as DNA, the CDR3 is TGTGCCAGTAGTACTAGCGTGATCACCGGGGAGCTGTTTTTT. Translated, it gives CASSTSVITGELFF.

The chain combines TRBV30 with TRBJ2-1; 7 positions match TRBD2. Germline CDR1 and CDR2: GTSNPN and SVGIG (reference sequence). The CDR3 contains 13 residues. The junction had 3 bases not matched to a gene; V was cut back by 2 bases and J by 5 bases. CDR3 in DNA: TGTGCCTGGAGTAGCGGGACGAACAATGAGCAGTTCTTC. This sequence encodes CAWSSGTNNEQFF.

The chain has TRBV6-5 and TRBJ1-3; no firm D call. The CDR3 runs to 15 residues. V was shortened by 7 bases and J by 0 bases, with 13 bases between the two germline ends. Germline V gives CDR1 MNHEY, CDR2 SVGAGI. The CDR3 sequence: CASTKARASGNTIYF. In DNA, the CDR3 is TGTGCCAGCACCAAGGCGCGGGCCTCTGGAAACACCATATATTTT.

The V call is TRBV24-1, the J call TRBJ2-1; 12 positions match TRBD2. The ends lost 4 bases at V and 5 bases at J; junction bases unmatched: 8. The CDR3 loop spans 17 amino acids. CDR1 KGHDR and CDR2 SFDVKD come from the germline V gene. The CDR3 spells CATSDPLAGGSNNEQFF. As DNA, the CDR3 is TGTGCCACCAGTGACCCCCTAGCGGGAGGGTCAAACAATGAGCAGTTCTTC.

The V and J genes are TRBV6-5 and TRBJ2-7; 8 bases match TRBD1. J lost 1 base, V lost 6 bases, and 8 bases had no gene match. Germline CDR1 and CDR2: MNHEY and SVGAGI. The CDR3 covers 15 residues. The CDR3 protein is CASRPGQGGSYEQYF. The CDR3 DNA follows: TGTGCCAGCAGACCTGGACAGGGCGGGTCCTACGAGCAGTACTTC.

The gene calls are TRBV12-3 or TRBV12-4 and TRBJ1-6; D is undetermined. V was cut by 6 bases and J by 8 bases, with 11 bases left in between. This CDR3 has 13 amino acids. The CDR3 bases are TGTGCCAGCAGACTTTTACGGGATTCACCCCTCCACTTT. It is translated as CASRLLRDSPLHF.

The chain carries TRBV24-1 and TRBJ1-2; 11 bases line up with TRBD1. This CDR3 has 15 amino acids. Germline values: CDR1 KGHDR, CDR2 SFDVKD. Trimming removed 4 bases from V and 6 bases from J; junction bases left unmatched: 6. This CDR3 reads CATSDAGQGGNGYTF. The CDR3, as DNA: TGTGCCACCAGTGACGCGGGACAGGGGGGAAATGGCTACACCTTC.

This clone was counted once. The chain has TRBV5-6 and TRBJ1-1; 7 bases are a match to TRBD1. CDR1 and CDR2 from the germline V gene are SGHDT and YYEEEE. The J segment lost 5 bases and the V segment lost 2 bases, leaving 9 bases of the junction unmatched. The CDR3 runs 15 residues. In DNA form, the CDR3 reads TGTGCCAGCAGCTTTGGTGAGGGGGCGCGTACTGAAGCTTTCTTT. Protein: CASSFGEGARTEAFF.

The rearrangement links TRBV19 to TRBJ2-1; D possibly corresponds to TRBD1 (5 bases). CDR1 is LNHDA, CDR2 SQIVND, per germline (reference sequence). This CDR3 region has 14 residues. Trimming took 7 bases from V and 8 from J, leaving 18 bases between them. The CDR3 sequence is CASIPQGVGHEQFF. The CDR3 nucleotides are TGTGCCAGTATCCCCCAAGGGGTAGGGCATGAGCAGTTCTTC.

The rearrangement links TRBV10-2 to TRBJ2-7, with D possibly matching TRBD1 (6 bases). The CDR3 sequence is 12 residues long. Between the trimmed V and J ends, which lost 5 bases and 6 bases, there was a span of 11 bases. Germline values: CDR1 WSHSY, CDR2 SAAADI. The CDR3, as DNA: TGCGCCAGCAGTTACGGACAGTCCGAGCAGTACTTC. Translated: CASSYGQSEQYF.

The V gene is TRBV12-3 or TRBV12-4, the J gene TRBJ2-7, with no clear D. The CDR3 runs 13 residues. V lost 0 bases to trimming and J lost 1 base, with 4 bases between them. CDR3 DNA: TGTGCCAGCAGTTTAGCCGCGTCCTACGAGCAGTACTTC. It yields the protein CASSLAASYEQYF.

Worth noting for this clone: This specimen includes other DNA sequences encoding the same CDR3. This sequence joins TRBV6-5 and TRBJ1-1, with no clear D. The V end was cut by 0 bases, the J end by 0 bases, with 8 bases between. Germline V gene lookup returns CDR1 MNHEY and CDR2 SVGAGI. CDR3 length equals 15 residues. The CDR3: CASSYSVRVNTEAFF. CDR3 bases: TGTGCCAGCAGTTACTCGGTACGGGTGAACACTGAAGCTTTCTTT.

The CDR3 DNA reads TGTGCCAGCAGTTACACGTTCCGGGACAGGGACAATGAGCAGTTCTTC. This gives the protein CASSYTFRDRDNEQFF. The chain links TRBV6-5 to TRBJ2-1; 9 nucleotides match TRBD1. CDR1 and CDR2 (germline): MNHEY, SVGAGI. J gave up 5 bases and V 2 bases, and 7 bases lay outside the gene matches. This CDR3 is 16 amino acids long.

The CDR3 DNA reads as TGTGCCAGCAGCGCCGGAAGCGGGCCCGAGCAGTTCTTC. Amino acid sequence: CASSAGSGPEQFF. The V and J genes are TRBV9 and TRBJ2-1; a possible D gene is TRBD2 (6 bases). The germline V and J ends were trimmed by 3 bases and 10 bases, with 14 bases remaining between them. CDR1 is SGDLS and CDR2 is YYNGEE in the germline V gene. The CDR3 totals 13 residues.

The chain couples TRBV7-3 to TRBJ2-5; 12 nucleotides match TRBD2. Germline CDR1 reads SGHTA; CDR2 reads FQGTGA. V shed 5 bases, J shed 4 bases, and the junction held 8 bases outside the gene matches. This CDR3 spans 16 amino acids. The chain's CDR3 is CASSLLAGGAIETQYF. The CDR3 coding sequence is TGTGCCAGCAGCCTCCTAGCGGGAGGGGCAATAGAGACCCAGTACTTC.

V gene TRBV4-3 combines with J gene TRBJ2-5, with 13 nucleotides matching TRBD2. The V and J ends lost 2 bases and 5 bases, in that order; junction bases with no gene match: 5. Germline lookup yields CDR1 LGHNA and CDR2 YSLEER. This CDR3 comprises 16 residues. The DNA for the CDR3 is TGCGCCAGCAGCCAATCACCGGGACTAGCGGGGGAGACCCAGTACTTC. Its translation is CASSQSPGLAGETQYF.

The CDR3 nucleotides are TGTGCCAGCAGCAAAGCTTCGAGGGAGGGCCAACTCGATAGGGCCAACGTCCTGACTTTC. Translated, it gives CASSKASREGQLDRANVLTF. V and J are TRBV21-1 and TRBJ2-6; the tabulated D call, TRBD2, remains unverified against the DNA. TRBV21-1 is termed a pseudogene. The CDR3 consists of 20 residues.

The chain uses TRBV7-9 and TRBJ1-3; D gene ambiguous. Per germline, CDR1 SEHNR and CDR2 FQNEAQ (reference sequence). V dropped 5 bases and J dropped 5 bases, with 13 bases sitting between them. The CDR3 is 14 residues long. The CDR3, as DNA: TGTGCCAGCAGCCGAGCTAGTGTAAGAAACACCATATATTTT. This encodes CASSRASVRNTIYF.

This clone has only one observation. V and J are TRBV19 and TRBJ1-1, with D perhaps matching TRBD1 (5 bases). Trimming removed 3 bases from V and 5 bases from J, with 13 bases in between. The CDR3 has 14 amino acids. Per the germline V gene, CDR1 is LNHDA and CDR2 is SQIVND (reference sequence). The CDR3 nucleotides are TGTGCCAGTAGTATTCAAGGGGCGCGGACTGAAGCTTTCTTT. This codes for CASSIQGARTEAFF.

The rearrangement uses TRBV6-1 and TRBJ1-3; 7 bases align to TRBD1. Per germline, CDR1 MNHNS and CDR2 SASEGT. V lost 4 bases and J lost 0; bases outside the gene matches: 6. The CDR3 contains 16 residues. The CDR3 DNA reads TGTGCCAGCAGTGGCGGGACAGTACTCTCTGGAAACACCATATATTTT. Protein: CASSGGTVLSGNTIYF.

A word on this clone: A read error may account for a junction end that differs from germline. V usage is TRBV13 and J usage is TRBJ1-1; no reliable D call. CDR3 size: 16 residues. CDR1 is PRHDT and CDR2 is FYEKMQ in the germline V gene (reference sequence). The CDR3 coding sequence is TGTGCCAGCAGCTTAGCCCCTATACAGTTGAAGACTGAAGCTTTCTTT. It is translated as CASSLAPIQLKTEAFF.

To note about this clone: The same CDR3 can be traced to other DNA sequences in this sample. This chain joins TRBV19 and TRBJ2-7, with 8 bases that match TRBD1. The ends lost 3 bases at V and 2 bases at J; junction bases unmatched: 3. This CDR3 is built from 14 residues. Germline assignment: CDR1 LNHDA and CDR2 SQIVND (reference sequence). Here the CDR3 DNA reads TGTGCCAGTAGTATTGGGACAGGAGCCTACGAGCAGTACTTC. Protein sequence: CASSIGTGAYEQYF.

The chain recombines TRBV30 with TRBJ2-3; TRBD2 agrees at 13 bases. The germline V gene has CDR1 GTSNPN and CDR2 SVGIG (reference sequence). This CDR3 comprises 16 residues. J lost 5 bases, V lost 3 bases, and 8 bases had no gene match. In nucleotides, the CDR3 is TGTGCCTGGAGGTCCGTTACTAGCGGGAGGGGAGATACGCAGTATTTT. Translated, it gives CAWRSVTSGRGDTQYF.

The rearrangement joins TRBV9 to TRBJ1-6; no definite D call. Trimming pared 0 bases from V and 5 bases from J, leaving 18 bases between. The CDR3 loop spans 18 amino acids. Germline lookup yields CDR1 SGDLS and CDR2 YYNGEE. The chain's CDR3 is CASSVGNPRAADNSPLHF. CDR3 in DNA: TGTGCCAGCAGCGTAGGAAATCCACGAGCTGCGGATAATTCACCCCTCCACTTT.

The genes are TRBV2 and TRBJ2-6; the D gene is possibly TRBD1 (6 bases). In germline, CDR1 is SNHLY, CDR2 FYNNEI. This CDR3 spans 16 amino acids. Trimming took 2 bases from V and 2 from J, leaving 10 bases between them. The CDR3: CASSENRAAGANVLTF. The CDR3 DNA is TGTGCCAGCAGTGAAAACAGGGCGGCTGGGGCCAACGTCCTGACTTTC.

CDR3 sequence: CASRSPGTNQFF. The DNA for the CDR3 is TGTGCCAGCAGATCCCCCGGGACTAACCAGTTCTTC. This rearrangement joins TRBV2 to TRBJ2-1; 7 bases fit TRBD2. V lost 6 bases, J lost 13 bases, and 9 bases stayed unmatched. The CDR3 sequence is 12 residues long. Germline V gives CDR1 SNHLY, CDR2 FYNNEI.